This T cell receptor beta chain was recorded in a study of cytomegalovirus exposure and HLA in healthy donors. Study findings and constraints: In vitro assays verified that three CMV-associated chains recognized CMV antigens specifically.

Generated by immunoSEQ multiplex PCR, the TCRdb table keeps only in-frame clones and is missing some. This table holds 140,000 or so clones, about 88% found once. For this clone: Its antigen is unknown.

CDR1 and CDR2 (germline): SGHTA, FQGTGA. The CDR3 covers 14 residues. Trimming pared 3 bases from V and 7 bases from J, leaving 10 bases between. Sequenced material: PBMCs. The rearrangement links TRBV7-3 to TRBJ1-6; D is possibly TRBD1 (5 bases). This clonotype was sampled from a woman aged 18 to 35 in good health and CMV-seropositive. CDR3 sequence: CASSLRGENSPLHF. CDR3 DNA: TGTGCCAGCAGCTTGCGGGGGGAGAATTCACCCCTCCACTTT.